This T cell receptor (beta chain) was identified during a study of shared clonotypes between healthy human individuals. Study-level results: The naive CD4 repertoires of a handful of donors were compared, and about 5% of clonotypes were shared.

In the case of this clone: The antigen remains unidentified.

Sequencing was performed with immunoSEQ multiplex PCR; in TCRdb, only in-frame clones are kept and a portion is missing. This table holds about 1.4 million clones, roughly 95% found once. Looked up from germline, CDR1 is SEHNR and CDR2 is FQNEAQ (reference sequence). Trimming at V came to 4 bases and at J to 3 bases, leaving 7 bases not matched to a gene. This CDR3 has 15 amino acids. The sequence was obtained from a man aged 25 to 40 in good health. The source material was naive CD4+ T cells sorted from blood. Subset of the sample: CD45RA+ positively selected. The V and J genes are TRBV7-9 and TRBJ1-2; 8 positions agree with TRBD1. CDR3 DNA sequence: TGTGCCAGCAGCTCCGGACAGGGAAATTACTATGGCTACACCTTC. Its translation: CASSSGQGNYYGYTF.